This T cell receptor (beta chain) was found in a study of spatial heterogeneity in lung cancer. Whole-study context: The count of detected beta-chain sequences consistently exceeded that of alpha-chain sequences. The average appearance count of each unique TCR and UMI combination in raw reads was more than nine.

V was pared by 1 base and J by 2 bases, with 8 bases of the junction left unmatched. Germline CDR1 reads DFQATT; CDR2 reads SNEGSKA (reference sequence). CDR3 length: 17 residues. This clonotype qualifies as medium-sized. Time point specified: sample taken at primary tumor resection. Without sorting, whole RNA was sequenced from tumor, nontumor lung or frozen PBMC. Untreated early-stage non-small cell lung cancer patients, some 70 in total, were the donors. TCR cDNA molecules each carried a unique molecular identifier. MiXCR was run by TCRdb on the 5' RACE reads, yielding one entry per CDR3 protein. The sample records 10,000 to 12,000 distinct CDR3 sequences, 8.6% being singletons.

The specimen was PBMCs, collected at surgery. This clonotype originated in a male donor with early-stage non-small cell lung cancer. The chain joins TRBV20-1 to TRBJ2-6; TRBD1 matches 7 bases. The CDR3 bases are TGCAGTGCTAGAGCAGGGGGACCCTTAACTGGGGCCAACGTCCTGACTTTC. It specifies CSARAGGPLTGANVLTF.